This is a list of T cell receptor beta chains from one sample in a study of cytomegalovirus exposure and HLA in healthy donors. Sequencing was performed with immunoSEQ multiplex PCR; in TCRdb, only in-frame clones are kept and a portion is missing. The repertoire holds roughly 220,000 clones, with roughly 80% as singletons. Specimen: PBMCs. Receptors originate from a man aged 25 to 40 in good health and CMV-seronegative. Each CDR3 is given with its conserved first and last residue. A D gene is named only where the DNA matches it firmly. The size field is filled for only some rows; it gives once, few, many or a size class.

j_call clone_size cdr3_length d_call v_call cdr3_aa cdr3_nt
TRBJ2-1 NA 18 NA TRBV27 CASSLSIEGDRINNEQFF TGTGCCAGCAGTTTATCGATCGAGGGCGACAGGATCAACAATGAGCAGTTCTTC
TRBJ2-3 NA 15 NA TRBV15 CATSRSLGGSDTQYF TGTGCCACCAGCCGTTCCCTCGGGGGATCAGATACGCAGTATTTT
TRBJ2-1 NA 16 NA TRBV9 CASSVDGWGGLNEQFF TGTGCCAGCAGCGTAGATGGATGGGGCGGTTTGAATGAGCAGTTCTTC
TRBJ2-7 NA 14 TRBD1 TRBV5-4 CASSIGQGRYEQYF TGTGCCAGCAGCATTGGACAGGGAAGGTACGAGCAGTACTTC
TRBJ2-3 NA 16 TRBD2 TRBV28 CASTLWTSESTDTQYF TGTGCCAGCACCCTGTGGACTAGCGAGAGCACAGATACGCAGTATTTT
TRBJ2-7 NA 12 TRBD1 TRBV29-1 CSVEGQAYEQYF TGCAGCGTTGAGGGACAGGCGTACGAGCAGTACTTC
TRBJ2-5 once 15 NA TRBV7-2 CASSLYRAKQETQYF TGTGCCAGCAGCTTATACAGGGCTAAACAAGAGACCCAGTACTTC
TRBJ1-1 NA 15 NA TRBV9 CASSVGSIGNTEAFF TGTGCCAGCAGCGTAGGGAGTATTGGGAACACTGAAGCTTTCTTT
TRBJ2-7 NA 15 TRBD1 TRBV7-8 CASSGGQGPSYEQYF TGTGCCAGCAGCGGGGGACAGGGTCCCTCCTACGAGCAGTACTTC
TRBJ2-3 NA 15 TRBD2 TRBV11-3 CASSLASGHTDTQYF TGTGCCAGCAGCTTAGCTAGCGGCCACACAGATACGCAGTATTTT
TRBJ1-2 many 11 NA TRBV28 CASSSGYGYTF TGTGCCAGCAGCTCAGGGTATGGCTACACCTTC
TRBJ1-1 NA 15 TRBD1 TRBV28 CASSLAGGGGTEAFF TGTGCCAGCAGTTTAGCAGGGGGTGGGGGCACTGAAGCTTTCTTT
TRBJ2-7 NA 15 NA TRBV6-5 CASSRTVTQSYEQYF TGTGCCAGCAGTCGTACCGTGACTCAGTCCTACGAGCAGTACTTC
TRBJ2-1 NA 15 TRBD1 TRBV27 CASSFLPDRDNEQFF TGTGCCAGCAGTTTCCTCCCGGACAGGGACAATGAGCAGTTCTTC
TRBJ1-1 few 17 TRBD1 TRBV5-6 CASSLPRDRVLNTEAFF TGTGCCAGCAGCCTACCCAGGGACAGGGTGTTGAACACTGAAGCTTTCTTT
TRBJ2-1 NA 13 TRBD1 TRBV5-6 CASRRTGENEQFF TGTGCCAGCAGGCGAACAGGGGAAAATGAGCAGTTCTTC
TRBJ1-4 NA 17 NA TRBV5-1 CASSSTFGGATNEKLFF TGCGCCAGCAGCAGTACTTTTGGGGGGGCAACTAATGAAAAACTGTTTTTT
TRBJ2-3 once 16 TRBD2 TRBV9 CASSDEGLANTDTQYF TGTGCCAGCAGCGATGAAGGACTAGCCAACACAGATACGCAGTATTTT
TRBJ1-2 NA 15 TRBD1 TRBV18 CASSPPGQGWYGYTF TGTGCCAGCTCACCGCCGGGACAGGGGTGGTATGGCTACACCTTC
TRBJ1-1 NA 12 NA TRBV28 CASSQTDTEAFF TGTGCCAGCAGCCAAACAGACACTGAAGCTTTCTTT
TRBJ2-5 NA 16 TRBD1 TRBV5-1 CASSGGTGVIWETQYF TGCGCCAGCAGCGGGGGGACAGGGGTAATCTGGGAGACCCAGTACTTC
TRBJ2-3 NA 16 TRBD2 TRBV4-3 CASSQVGGGSTDTQYF TGCGCCAGCAGCCAAGTCGGGGGGGGGTCCACAGATACGCAGTATTTT
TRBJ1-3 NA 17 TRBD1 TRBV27 CASSPGQGVFSGNTIYF TGTGCCAGCAGTCCCGGACAGGGGGTCTTCTCTGGAAACACCATATATTTT
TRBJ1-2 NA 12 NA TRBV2 CASSGDIYGYTF TGTGCCAGCAGCGGGGACATTTATGGCTACACCTTC
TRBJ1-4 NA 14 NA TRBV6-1 CASSLGATNEKLFF TGTGCCAGCAGTCTAGGTGCAACTAATGAAAAACTGTTTTTT
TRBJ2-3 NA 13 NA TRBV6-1 CASSENPGNTQYF TGTGCCAGCAGTGAAAATCCAGGGAATACGCAGTATTTT
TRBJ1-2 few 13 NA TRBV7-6 CASSSKGDDGYTF TGTGCCAGCAGCTCGAAGGGGGACGATGGCTACACCTTC
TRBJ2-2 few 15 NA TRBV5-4 CASSLWHKNTGELFF TGTGCCAGCAGCTTATGGCACAAGAACACCGGGGAGCTGTTTTTT
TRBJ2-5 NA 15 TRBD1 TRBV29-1 CSVEGGQAVQETQYF TGCAGCGTTGAAGGGGGACAGGCGGTCCAAGAGACCCAGTACTTC
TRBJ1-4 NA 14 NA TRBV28 CASRPAGVGEKLFF TGTGCCAGCAGGCCCGCGGGGGTGGGAGAAAAACTGTTTTTT
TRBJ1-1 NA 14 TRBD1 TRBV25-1 CASSGTGRNTEAFF TGTGCCAGCAGTGGGACAGGCAGGAACACTGAAGCTTTCTTT
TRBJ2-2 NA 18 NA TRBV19 CASSIGADPSRGTGELFF TGTGCCAGTAGTATAGGGGCTGACCCCTCCCGGGGCACCGGGGAGCTGTTTTTT
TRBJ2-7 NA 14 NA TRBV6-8 CASSAKGSRYEQYF TGTGCCAGCAGTGCAAAGGGGTCCAGGTACGAGCAGTACTTC
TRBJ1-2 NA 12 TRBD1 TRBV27 CASGGTVYGYTF TGTGCCAGCGGCGGGACAGTTTATGGCTACACCTTC
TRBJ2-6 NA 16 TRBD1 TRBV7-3 CASSLDRPSGASVLTF TGTGCCAGCAGCTTGGACAGGCCCTCTGGGGCCAGCGTCCTGACTTTC
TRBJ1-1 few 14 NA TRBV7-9 CASSIGHPNTEAFF TGTGCCAGCAGCATAGGACACCCGAACACTGAAGCTTTCTTT
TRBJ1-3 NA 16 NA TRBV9 CASSFNTGPSGNTIYF TGTGCCAGCAGTTTTAACACAGGGCCCTCTGGAAACACCATATATTTT
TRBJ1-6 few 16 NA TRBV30 CAWSTASRVCWSPLHF TGTGCCTGGAGTACCGCCTCCCGGGTCTGCTGGTCACCCCTCCACTTT
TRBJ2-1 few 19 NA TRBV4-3 CASSQDLGGGLPPYNEQFF TGCGCCAGCAGCCAAGATCTTGGAGGGGGCCTTCCTCCCTACAATGAGCAGTTCTTC
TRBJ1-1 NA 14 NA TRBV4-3 CASSQPDRNTEAFF TGCGCCAGCAGCCAACCTGACAGGAACACTGAAGCTTTCTTT
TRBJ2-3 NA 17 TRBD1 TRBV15 CATSRDLGQGSTDTQYF TGTGCCACCAGCAGAGATCTCGGACAGGGAAGCACAGATACGCAGTATTTT
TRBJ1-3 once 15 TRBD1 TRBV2 CASSVGTGAGNTIYF TGTGCCAGCAGCGTCGGGACAGGGGCTGGAAACACCATATATTTT
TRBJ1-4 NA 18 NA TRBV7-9 CASSFAQWSRETNEKLFF TGTGCCAGCAGCTTCGCGCAGTGGAGCCGGGAGACTAATGAAAAACTGTTTTTT
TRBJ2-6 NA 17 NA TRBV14 CASSQELGGTGASVLTF TGTGCCAGCAGCCAAGAGCTCGGAGGGACTGGGGCCAGCGTCCTGACTTTC
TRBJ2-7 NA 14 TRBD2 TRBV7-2 CASSARGSSYEQYF TGTGCCAGCAGCGCGCGGGGGAGCTCCTACGAGCAGTACTTC
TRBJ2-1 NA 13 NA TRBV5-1 CASSLQGYNEQFF TGCGCCAGCAGCTTGCAGGGATACAATGAGCAGTTCTTC
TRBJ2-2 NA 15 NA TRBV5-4 CASSAGQINTGELFF TGTGCCAGCAGCGCGGGACAGATCAACACCGGGGAGCTGTTTTTT
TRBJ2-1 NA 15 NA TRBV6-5 CASSYEGSSYNEQFF TGTGCCAGCAGTTACGAGGGCAGCTCCTACAATGAGCAGTTCTTC
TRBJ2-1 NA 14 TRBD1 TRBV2 CASRKGQTYNEQFF TGTGCCAGCAGGAAGGGACAGACCTACAATGAGCAGTTCTTC
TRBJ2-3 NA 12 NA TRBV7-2 CASSPSTDTQYF TGTGCCAGCAGCCCTAGCACAGATACGCAGTATTTT